This T cell receptor beta chain was sequenced for a study of shared clonotypes between healthy human individuals. Study information: The study drew on a couple of women and a few men aged 18 to 49 as donors.

Trimming cost V 4 bases and J 0 bases, with 10 bases left between them. The CDR3 extends over 14 amino acids. Germline V gene data show CDR1 as MNHNS and CDR2 as SASEGT. On sorted subsets, replicate PCRs used about 200 ng DNA, or about 30,000 T cell genomes. Libraries were prepared by immunoSEQ multiplex PCR; TCRdb keeps only in-frame clonotypes and omits some of them. The sample yields approximately 2.1 million clones, 85% to 95% seen once. The chain joins TRBV6-1 to TRBJ2-7; D is uncertain. Sequencing used naive CD4+ T cells from PBMCs. The subset denotes: CD45RA+ positively selected. The sequence was obtained from a young man in good health. Some clones in this sample may be carry-over from other donors' samples. CDR3 DNA: TGTGCCAGCAGTGCCGGTTACAGCTCCTACGAGCAGTACTTC. Residues: CASSAGYSSYEQYF.